These T cell receptor beta chains were read from a single sample in a study of T cells after posttransplantation cyclophosphamide. Here immunoSEQ multiplex PCR was the method, and the copy in TCRdb shows in-frame clones only, minus some. This sample has tens of thousands of clones, with less than 95% found just once. Sequencing used PBMCs, obtained about 62 days after allogeneic stem cell transplant with posttransplant cyclophosphamide. The receptors stem from a male patient aged 60 to 75 who received an allogeneic stem cell transplant from a related donor and was CMV-positive. Some of the T cells might come from the graft donor. Each CDR3 is given with its conserved first and last residue. Clone size is not always given. Where it is, it says once, few, many or a class for expanded clones.

TRBV6-6	-	TRBJ1-5	CASSTTGALQPQHF
TRBV5-4	once	TRBJ2-7	CATQRSGDYEQYF
TRBV19	-	TRBJ1-1	CASSRRDRGVLNTEAFF
TRBV19	-	TRBJ2-2	CASSIKGLNTGELFF
TRBV2	-	TRBJ1-2	CASSESRYGYTF
TRBV9	-	TRBJ2-7	CASSALESSYEQYF
TRBV4-1	-	TRBJ2-5	CASSQGVRETQYF
TRBV27	once	TRBJ1-5	CASGRQGTIGQPQHF
TRBV27	-	TRBJ2-7	CASKAGTDYEQYF
TRBV27	-	TRBJ1-2	CASSPGSGGYGYTF
TRBV10-3	few	TRBJ1-1	CAISEPTGSAFF
TRBV28	-	TRBJ1-1	CASSSPGIVAREAFF
TRBV5-4	-	TRBJ2-5	CASSSYGASGGRRETQYF
TRBV4-2	once	TRBJ2-5	CASSQPSVETQYF
TRBV2	-	TRBJ2-1	CASSEFQGSYNEQFF
TRBV25-1	-	TRBJ2-5	CASSAAGRETQYF
TRBV2	-	TRBJ2-4	CASRRSGGAPLVRKNIQYF
TRBV4-1	once	TRBJ2-2	CASSQESSTGELFF
TRBV7-9	-	TRBJ2-1	CASSLSGGADEQFF
TRBV7-8	once	TRBJ1-2	CASSLERSYGYTF
TRBV5-5	-	TRBJ1-2	CASSPDWAAYGYTF
TRBV7-2	-	TRBJ1-5	CASSLFGGWQPQHF
TRBV2	-	TRBJ1-1	CASKPRTGGLGVNTEAFF
TRBV5-6	-	TRBJ1-4	CASSLEGREKLFF
TRBV7-2	-	TRBJ2-2	CASSLGGTMGTGELFF
TRBV30	-	TRBJ1-6	CAWNPPGQPYSPLHF
TRBV6-6	-	TRBJ2-3	CASSGGGQSTDTQYF
TRBV7-2	-	TRBJ1-1	CASSSPGGRTEAFF
TRBV7-8	-	TRBJ2-7	CASSALSHAGDEQYF
TRBV10-2	-	TRBJ1-1	CASSEYRGNTEAFF
TRBV2	-	TRBJ1-1	CASFWAGGLSNTEAFF
TRBV29-1	-	TRBJ2-2	CSVLAGTGELFF
TRBV6-5	-	TRBJ1-2	CASTAGGIYGYTF
TRBV4-1	-	TRBJ1-3	CASSPKDRGGLTIYF
TRBV5-1	once	TRBJ2-7	CASSPDRYEQYF
TRBV6-1	-	TRBJ2-3	CASRDQTAAGGTQYF
TRBV2	-	TRBJ2-1	CASRKRTGQSSNEQFF